A selection of T cell receptor beta chains follows, all from one sample in a study of blood T cell repertoires in COVID-19. Clones were read by immunoSEQ multiplex PCR, and TCRdb kept only the in-frame ones, dropping some. Found here are 380,000 or so clones, 70% to 85% of them singletons; the top ten hold roughly 1.2%. Specimen: peripheral blood. All receptors come from a human donor with acute or convalescent COVID-19. The donor label of this sample is uncertain. The CDR3 runs from the conserved cysteine through the conserved F or W. D genes are given only for firm matches. Clone size is shown for a subset of rows, as once, few, many or a class of expanded clone.

J: TRBJ2-5
V: TRBV28
D: NA
size: NA
DNA: TGTGCCAGCAGTTTCTCCGGGACACTAGAGACCCAGTACTTC
CDR3: CASSFSGTLETQYF

J: TRBJ1-2
V: TRBV14
D: NA
size: NA
DNA: TGTGCCAGCAGCCAAGATTCGACAGACTATGGCTACACCTTC
CDR3: CASSQDSTDYGYTF

J: TRBJ1-2
V: TRBV11-2
D: NA
size: NA
DNA: TGTGCCAGCAGCCGCGATCGCTATGGCTACACCTTC
CDR3: CASSRDRYGYTF

J: TRBJ2-7
V: TRBV15
D: TRBD2
size: once
DNA: TGTGCCACCAGCACTCGCGGGGGGGACTTCTCCTACGAGCAGTACTTC
CDR3: CATSTRGGDFSYEQYF

J: TRBJ1-5
V: TRBV30
D: NA
size: NA
DNA: TGTGCCTGGAGCGACCGCCCTAGTCAGCCCCAGCATTTT
CDR3: CAWSDRPSQPQHF

J: TRBJ2-7
V: TRBV2
D: NA
size: many
DNA: TGTGCCAGCAGTCCCGAACAGGGCGGCTACGAGCAGTACTTC
CDR3: CASSPEQGGYEQYF

J: TRBJ2-2
V: TRBV4-1
D: TRBD2
size: NA
DNA: TGCGCCAGCAGCCTCGGGACTAGCGGGGGCACCGGGGAGCTGTTTTTT
CDR3: CASSLGTSGGTGELFF

J: TRBJ1-5
V: TRBV2
D: TRBD1
size: NA
DNA: TGTGCCAGCAAGGGAAGGACAGGGGGTAGTTGGAATCAGCCCCAGCATTTT
CDR3: CASKGRTGGSWNQPQHF

J: TRBJ2-5
V: TRBV27
D: TRBD1
size: NA
DNA: TGTGCCAGCAGCGCTCGTCTGGACAGGCCCGGGGAGACCCAGTACTTC
CDR3: CASSARLDRPGETQYF

J: TRBJ2-2
V: TRBV6-4
D: TRBD2
size: few
DNA: TGTGCCAGCGGGGAGCGGGAGGATCCCCCCGGGGAGCTGTTTTTT
CDR3: CASGEREDPPGELFF

J: TRBJ2-7
V: TRBV5-1
D: NA
size: NA
DNA: TGCGCCAGCAGCTTGGGGGACGGGAGCCTCTACGAGCAGTACTTC
CDR3: CASSLGDGSLYEQYF

J: TRBJ1-1
V: TRBV5-6
D: NA
size: NA
DNA: TGTGCCAGCAGCTTGGACAGGAACACTGAAGCTTTCTTT
CDR3: CASSLDRNTEAFF

J: TRBJ2-5
V: TRBV2
D: NA
size: NA
DNA: TGTGCCAGCAGTGAAGAGACAGGACGATGGGAGACCCAGTACTTC
CDR3: CASSEETGRWETQYF

J: TRBJ1-5
V: TRBV5-6
D: NA
size: NA
DNA: TGTGCCAGCAGCTTTCGCCAGTCCAATCAGCCCCAGCATTTT
CDR3: CASSFRQSNQPQHF

J: TRBJ1-2
V: TRBV9
D: TRBD1
size: NA
DNA: TGTGCCAGCAGCGCAGGACAGGGTTGGGATGGCTACACCTTC
CDR3: CASSAGQGWDGYTF

J: TRBJ1-5
V: TRBV2
D: NA
size: NA
DNA: TGTGCCAGCAGTCAACAGTATAGCAATCAGCCCCAGCATTTT
CDR3: CASSQQYSNQPQHF

J: TRBJ2-7
V: TRBV2
D: NA
size: NA
DNA: TGTGCCAGCAGGGGGCGAGCAGAGACCTCCTACGAGCAGTACTTC
CDR3: CASRGRAETSYEQYF

J: TRBJ1-6
V: TRBV3-1/TRBV3-2
D: NA
size: NA
DNA: TGTGCCAGCAGCCAAGGGGACATCGCGTCACCCCTCCACTTT
CDR3: CASSQGDIASPLHF

J: TRBJ1-2
V: TRBV27
D: TRBD1
size: NA
DNA: TGTGCCAGCAGTCCTCAAATGACAGGGGGTGGCTACACCTTC
CDR3: CASSPQMTGGGYTF

J: TRBJ1-1
V: TRBV6-5
D: NA
size: NA
DNA: TGTGCCAGCAGTTTCGGGCGCGCGGGCGGTGAAGCTTTCTTT
CDR3: CASSFGRAGGEAFF

J: TRBJ2-7
V: TRBV11-2
D: NA
size: NA
DNA: TGTGCCAGCAGCCCGTTTAATTACGAGCAGTACTTC
CDR3: CASSPFNYEQYF

J: TRBJ1-5
V: TRBV28
D: TRBD1
size: NA
DNA: TGTGCCAGCAGACCAGGACAGGGAGGTCAGCCCCAGCATTTT
CDR3: CASRPGQGGQPQHF

J: TRBJ2-7
V: TRBV6-5
D: NA
size: NA
DNA: TGTGCCAGCAGTTACTCGTGGGCAGGGTACGCCGACGAGCAGTACTTC
CDR3: CASSYSWAGYADEQYF

J: TRBJ2-1
V: TRBV5-1
D: TRBD2
size: once
DNA: TGCGCCAGCAGGGGCGGGAGGGCCCTAAGTAATGAGCAGTTCTTC
CDR3: CASRGGRALSNEQFF

J: TRBJ1-2
V: TRBV3-1/TRBV3-2
D: NA
size: few
DNA: TGTGCCAGCAGCCAAGCCTTCCGGACAGAGAGGGGCTACACCTTC
CDR3: CASSQAFRTERGYTF

J: TRBJ2-5
V: TRBV29-1
D: NA
size: NA
DNA: TGCAGCGTTGTTCCGCGCACGGACCAAGAGACCCAGTACTTC
CDR3: CSVVPRTDQETQYF

J: TRBJ2-7
V: TRBV11-2
D: TRBD1
size: NA
DNA: TGTGCCAGCAGCTTAACCGACAGGGTGGCCTACGAGCAGTACTTC
CDR3: CASSLTDRVAYEQYF

J: TRBJ1-3
V: TRBV30
D: NA
size: few
DNA: TGTGCCTGGAGTCTCCGCGGGGGGGGAAACACCATATATTTT
CDR3: CAWSLRGGGNTIYF

J: TRBJ2-7
V: TRBV11-2
D: NA
size: NA
DNA: TGTGCCAGCAGCGCCGGGTACGAGCAGTACTTC
CDR3: CASSAGYEQYF

J: TRBJ2-1
V: TRBV6-6
D: TRBD2
size: NA
DNA: TGTGCCAGCAGTCCCCGGGCTAGCGGTCACCAATACAATGAGCAGTTCTTC
CDR3: CASSPRASGHQYNEQFF

J: TRBJ1-5
V: TRBV5-1
D: TRBD1
size: NA
DNA: TGCGCCAGCAGGGCCCCAGGGGGAGGACAGCCCCAGCATTTT
CDR3: CASRAPGGGQPQHF

J: TRBJ2-7
V: TRBV29-1
D: NA
size: few
DNA: TGCAGCGTTGAACAGGGCTCCTACGAGCAGTACTTC
CDR3: CSVEQGSYEQYF

J: TRBJ1-1
V: TRBV5-1
D: TRBD1
size: few
DNA: TGCGCCAGCAGCTTGGGGTGGGGACAGGGGACGGCCGGGGCTTTCTTT
CDR3: CASSLGWGQGTAGAFF

J: TRBJ1-1
V: TRBV5-1
D: NA
size: NA
DNA: TGCGCCAGCAGCTTGGGGCAGGGGACGAGAACTGAAGCTTTCTTT
CDR3: CASSLGQGTRTEAFF